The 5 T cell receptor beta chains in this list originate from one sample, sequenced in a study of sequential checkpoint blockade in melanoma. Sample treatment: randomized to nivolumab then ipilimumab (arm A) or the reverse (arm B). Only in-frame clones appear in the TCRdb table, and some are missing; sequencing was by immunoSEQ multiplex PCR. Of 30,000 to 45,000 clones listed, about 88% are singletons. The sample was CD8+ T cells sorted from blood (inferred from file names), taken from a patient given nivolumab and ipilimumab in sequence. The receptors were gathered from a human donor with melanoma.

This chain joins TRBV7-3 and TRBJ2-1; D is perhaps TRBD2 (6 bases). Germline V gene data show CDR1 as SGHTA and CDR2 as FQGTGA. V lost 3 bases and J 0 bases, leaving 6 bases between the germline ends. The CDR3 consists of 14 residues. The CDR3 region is CASSLGGSYNEQFF. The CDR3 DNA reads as TGTGCCAGCAGCTTGGGGGGCTCCTACAATGAGCAGTTCTTC.

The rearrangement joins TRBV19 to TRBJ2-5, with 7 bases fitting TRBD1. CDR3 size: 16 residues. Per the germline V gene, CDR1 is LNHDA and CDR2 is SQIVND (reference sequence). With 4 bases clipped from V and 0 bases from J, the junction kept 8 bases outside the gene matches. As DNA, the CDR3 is TGTGCCAGTAGTACCCTCCGGACAGGATACCAAGAGACCCAGTACTTC. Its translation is CASSTLRTGYQETQYF.

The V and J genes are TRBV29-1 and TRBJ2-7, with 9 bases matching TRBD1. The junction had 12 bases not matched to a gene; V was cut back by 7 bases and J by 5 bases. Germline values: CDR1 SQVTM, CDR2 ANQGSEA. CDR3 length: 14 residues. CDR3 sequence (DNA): TGCAGCGACGAATCCGGGACAGGGAGTCACGAGCAGTACTTC. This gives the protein CSDESGTGSHEQYF.

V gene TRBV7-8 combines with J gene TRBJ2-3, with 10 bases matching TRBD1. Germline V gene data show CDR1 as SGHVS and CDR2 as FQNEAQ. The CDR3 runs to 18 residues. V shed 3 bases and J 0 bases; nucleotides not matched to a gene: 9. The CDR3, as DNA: TGTGCCAGCAGCTTTAACCCGAGGACAGGGGGGAGCACAGATACGCAGTATTTT. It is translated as CASSFNPRTGGSTDTQYF.

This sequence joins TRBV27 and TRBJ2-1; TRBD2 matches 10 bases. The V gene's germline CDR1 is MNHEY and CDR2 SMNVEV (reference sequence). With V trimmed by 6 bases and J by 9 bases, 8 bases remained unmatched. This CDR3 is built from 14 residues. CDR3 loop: CASRLGLAGVEQFF. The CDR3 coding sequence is TGTGCCAGCAGATTGGGGCTAGCGGGAGTTGAGCAGTTCTTC.